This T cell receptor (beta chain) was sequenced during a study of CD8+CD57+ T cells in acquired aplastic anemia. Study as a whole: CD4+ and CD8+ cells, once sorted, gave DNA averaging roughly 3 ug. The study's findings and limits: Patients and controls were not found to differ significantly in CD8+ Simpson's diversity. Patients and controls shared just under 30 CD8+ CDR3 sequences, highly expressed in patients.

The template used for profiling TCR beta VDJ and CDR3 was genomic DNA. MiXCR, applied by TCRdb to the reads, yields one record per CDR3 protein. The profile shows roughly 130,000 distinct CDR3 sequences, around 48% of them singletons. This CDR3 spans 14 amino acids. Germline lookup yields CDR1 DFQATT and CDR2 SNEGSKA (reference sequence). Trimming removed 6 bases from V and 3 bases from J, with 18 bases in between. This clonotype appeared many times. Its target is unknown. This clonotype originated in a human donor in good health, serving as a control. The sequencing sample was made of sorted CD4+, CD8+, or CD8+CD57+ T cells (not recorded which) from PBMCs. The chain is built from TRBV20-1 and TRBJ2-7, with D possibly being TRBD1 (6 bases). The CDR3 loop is CSAARTVGVYEQYF. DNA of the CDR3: TGCAGTGCGGCCCGGACAGTGGGCGTCTACGAGCAGTACTTC.